Below, 3 T cell receptor beta chains from the same sample are listed, as sequenced in a study of T cell responses to AZD1222 COVID-19 vaccine. Sequenced by immunoSEQ multiplex PCR; TCRdb stores in-frame clones only, minus some. The sample lists 110,000 to 150,000 clones; roughly 90% were seen once. This specimen was peripheral blood, taken 28 days after the second AZD1222 dose. The receptors were gathered from an adult who received the AZD1222 COVID-19 vaccine.

This clone turned up a few times. The V gene is TRBV6-6, the J gene TRBJ2-4; TRBD1 agrees at 9 bases. CDR3 length: 12 amino acids. V dropped 2 bases and J dropped 13; count of bases not matched to a gene: 3. Germline CDR1 and CDR2: MNHNY and SVGAGI (reference sequence). This CDR3 is CASSYPGQGQYF. The CDR3 nucleotides are TGTGCCAGCAGTTACCCCGGACAGGGGCAGTACTTC.

The chain combines TRBV7-9 with TRBJ2-2; 9 bases align to TRBD1. Per germline, CDR1 SEHNR and CDR2 FQNEAQ (reference sequence). Losses at the gene ends were 10 bases for V and 7 bases for J; bases not matched to a gene: 1. The CDR3 totals 11 residues. The CDR3 DNA is TGTGCCAAGGACAGGGGCGGGGAGCTGTTTTTT. The encoded protein is CAKDRGGELFF.

The chain is built from TRBV27 and TRBJ1-1; D gene uncertain. CDR1 and CDR2 (germline): MNHEY, SMNVEV (reference sequence). With 6 bases removed from V and 0 bases from J, the gap between germline ends came to 8 bases. The CDR3 loop spans 13 amino acids. This CDR3 reads CASSQRLNTEAFF. DNA of the CDR3: TGTGCCAGCAGCCAAAGATTGAACACTGAAGCTTTCTTT.